Reported below is one TCR beta chain. The authors' processing: Amplifying reference gene primers gave estimates of nucleated cell counts. Clones were read by immunoSEQ multiplex PCR, and TCRdb kept only the in-frame ones, dropping some. The DNA was the basis for D and trimming; V, J and clone size are from that table. The top ten hold 1.5% to 2% of the sample, which has fewer than 350,000 clones, approximately 81% seen once. V lost 4 bases to trimming and J lost 5 bases; unmatched junction nucleotides: 8. CDR1 is LGHNA, CDR2 YSLEER, per germline. The CDR3 is 15 residues long. This entry is derived from a study of blood T cell repertoires in COVID-19. Across the whole study: The cDNA or gDNA used as material had been derived from T cells, B-cell-depleted T cells, or PBMCs.

Study members were between roughly 18 and 89 years old and lived in 20 to 30 US regions. Those designated as exposed participants met a COVID-19 case within 2 weeks before study entry. This TCR was sampled from a woman aged 30 to 39 who had been exposed to COVID-19. The V and J genes are TRBV4-3 and TRBJ2-3, with 8 bases that match TRBD2. Sequenced: PBMCs or T cells enriched from blood (not recorded which). This CDR3 is CASSRSGGRIDTQYF. The CDR3 DNA follows: TGCGCCAGCAGCCGTTCGGGGGGGCGAATAGATACGCAGTATTTT.